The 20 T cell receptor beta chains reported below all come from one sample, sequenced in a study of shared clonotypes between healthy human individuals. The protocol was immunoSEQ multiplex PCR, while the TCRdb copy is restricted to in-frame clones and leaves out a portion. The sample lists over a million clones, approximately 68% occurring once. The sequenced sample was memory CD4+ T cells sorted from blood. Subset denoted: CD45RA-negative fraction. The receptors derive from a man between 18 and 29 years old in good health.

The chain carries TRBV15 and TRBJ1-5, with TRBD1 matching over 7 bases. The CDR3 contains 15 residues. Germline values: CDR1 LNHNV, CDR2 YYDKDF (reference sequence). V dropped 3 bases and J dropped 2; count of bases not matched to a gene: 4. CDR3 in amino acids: CATSSHRGGNQPQHF. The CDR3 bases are TGTGCCACCAGCAGCCACAGGGGCGGCAATCAGCCCCAGCATTTT.

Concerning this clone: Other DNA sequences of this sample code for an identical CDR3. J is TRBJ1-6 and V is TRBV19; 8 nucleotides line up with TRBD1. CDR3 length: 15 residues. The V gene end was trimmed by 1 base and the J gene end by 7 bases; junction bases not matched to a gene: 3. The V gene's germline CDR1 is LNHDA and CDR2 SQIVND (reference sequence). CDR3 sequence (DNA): TGTGCCAGTAGTATAGCGCGGGACAGGAATTCACCCCTCCACTTT. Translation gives CASSIARDRNSPLHF.

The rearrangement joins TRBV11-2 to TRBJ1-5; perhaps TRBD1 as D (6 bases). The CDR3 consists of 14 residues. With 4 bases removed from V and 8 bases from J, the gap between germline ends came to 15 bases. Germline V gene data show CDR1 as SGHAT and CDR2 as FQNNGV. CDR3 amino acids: CASSYQGSKEPQHF. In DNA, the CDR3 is TGTGCCAGCAGCTACCAGGGGTCAAAGGAGCCCCAGCATTTT.

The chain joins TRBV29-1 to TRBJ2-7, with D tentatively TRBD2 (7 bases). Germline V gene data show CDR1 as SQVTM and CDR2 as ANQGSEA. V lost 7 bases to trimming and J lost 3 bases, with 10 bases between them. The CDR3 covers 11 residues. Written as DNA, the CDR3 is TGCAGCGGGGGGGGCGGCTACGAGCAGTACTTC. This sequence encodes CSGGGGYEQYF.

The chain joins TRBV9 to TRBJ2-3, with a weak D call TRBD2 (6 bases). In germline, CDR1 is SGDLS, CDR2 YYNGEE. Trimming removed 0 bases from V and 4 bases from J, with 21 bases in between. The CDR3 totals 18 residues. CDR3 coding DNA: TGTGCCAGCAGCGTAGGATCTCGTGGCGGGACCCTTGCAGATACGCAGTATTTT. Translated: CASSVGSRGGTLADTQYF.

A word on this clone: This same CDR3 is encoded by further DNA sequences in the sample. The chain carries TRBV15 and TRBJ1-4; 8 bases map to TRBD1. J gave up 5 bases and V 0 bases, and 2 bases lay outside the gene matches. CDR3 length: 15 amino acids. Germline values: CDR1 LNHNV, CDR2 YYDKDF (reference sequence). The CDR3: CATSRDRQGNEKLFF. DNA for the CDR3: TGTGCCACCAGCAGAGATCGACAGGGGAATGAAAAACTGTTTTTT.

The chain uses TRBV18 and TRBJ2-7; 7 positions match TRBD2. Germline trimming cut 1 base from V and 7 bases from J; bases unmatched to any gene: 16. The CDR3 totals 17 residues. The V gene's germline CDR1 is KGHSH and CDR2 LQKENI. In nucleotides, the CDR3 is TGTGCCAGCTCACCACAGGGCAGTTCTAGCGGAATTGGGGAGCAGTACTTC. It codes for CASSPQGSSSGIGEQYF. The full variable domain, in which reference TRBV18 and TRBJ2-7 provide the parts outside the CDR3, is NAGVMQNPRHLVRRRGQEARLRCSPMKGHSHVYWYRQLPEEGLKFMVYLQKENIIDESGMPKERFSAEFPKEGPSILRIQQVVRGDSAAYFCASSPQGSSSGIGEQYFGPGTRLTVT.

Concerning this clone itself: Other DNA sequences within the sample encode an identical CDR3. The CDR3 DNA reads TGTGCCAGCAGCCTCGGGGGGGCCGGGGAGACCCAGTACTTC. Amino acid sequence: CASSLGGAGETQYF. This chain joins TRBV7-2 and TRBJ2-5; TRBD2 matches 8 bases. The trim removed 5 bases at V and 5 bases at J, leaving 7 bases unmatched. This CDR3 region has 14 residues. Germline-derived CDR1 and CDR2 are SGHTA and FQGNSA.

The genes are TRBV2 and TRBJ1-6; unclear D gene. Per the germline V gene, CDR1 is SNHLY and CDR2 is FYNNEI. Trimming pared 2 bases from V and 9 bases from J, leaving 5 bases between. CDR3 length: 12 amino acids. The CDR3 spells CASSENLSPLHF. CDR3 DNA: TGTGCCAGCAGTGAAAATCTTTCACCCCTCCACTTT.

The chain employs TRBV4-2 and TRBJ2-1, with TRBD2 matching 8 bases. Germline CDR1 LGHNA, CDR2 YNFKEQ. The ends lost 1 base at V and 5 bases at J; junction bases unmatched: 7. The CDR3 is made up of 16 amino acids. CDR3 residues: CASSQAQRGPHNEQFF. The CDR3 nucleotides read TGTGCCAGCAGCCAAGCCCAGCGGGGGCCACACAATGAGCAGTTCTTC.

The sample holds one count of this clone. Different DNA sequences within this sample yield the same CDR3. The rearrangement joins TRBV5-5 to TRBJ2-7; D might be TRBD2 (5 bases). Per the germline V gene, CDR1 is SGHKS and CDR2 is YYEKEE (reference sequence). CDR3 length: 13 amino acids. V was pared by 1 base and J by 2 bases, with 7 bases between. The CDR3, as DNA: TGTGCCAGCAGCTTGTCGGGGACCTACGAGCAGTACTTC. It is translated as CASSLSGTYEQYF.

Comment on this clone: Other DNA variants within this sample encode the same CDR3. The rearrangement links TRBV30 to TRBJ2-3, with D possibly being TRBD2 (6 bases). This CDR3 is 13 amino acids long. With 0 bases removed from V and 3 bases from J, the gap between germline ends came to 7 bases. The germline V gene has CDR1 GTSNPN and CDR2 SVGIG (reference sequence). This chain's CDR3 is CAWSVGGTDTQYF. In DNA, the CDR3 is TGTGCCTGGAGTGTAGGAGGGACAGATACGCAGTATTTT. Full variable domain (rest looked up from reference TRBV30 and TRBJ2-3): SQTIHQWPATLVQPVGSPLSLECTVEGTSNPNLYWYRQAAGRGLQLLFYSVGIGQISSEVPQNLSASRPQDRQFILSSKKLLLSDSGFYLCAWSVGGTDTQYFGPGTRLTVL.

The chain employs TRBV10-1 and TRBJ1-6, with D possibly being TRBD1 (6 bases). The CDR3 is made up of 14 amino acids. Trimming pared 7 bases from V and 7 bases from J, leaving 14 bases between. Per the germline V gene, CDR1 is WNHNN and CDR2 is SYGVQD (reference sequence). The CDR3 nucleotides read TGCGCCAGCAAAGGACAGTCCGACAATTCACCCCTCCACTTT. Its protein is CASKGQSDNSPLHF.

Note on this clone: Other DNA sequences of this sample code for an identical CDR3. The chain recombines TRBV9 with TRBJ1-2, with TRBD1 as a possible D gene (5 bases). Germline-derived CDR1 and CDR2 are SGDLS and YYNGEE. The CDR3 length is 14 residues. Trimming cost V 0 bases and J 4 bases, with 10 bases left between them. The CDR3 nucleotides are TGTGCCAGCAGCGTAGGAAGGGGTGTCTATGGCTACACCTTC. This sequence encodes CASSVGRGVYGYTF.

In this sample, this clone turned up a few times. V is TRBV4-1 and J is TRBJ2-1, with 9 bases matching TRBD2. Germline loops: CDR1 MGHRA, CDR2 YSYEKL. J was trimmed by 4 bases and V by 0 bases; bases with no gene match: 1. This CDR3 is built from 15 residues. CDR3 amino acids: CASSQDLAGYNEQFF. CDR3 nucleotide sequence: TGCGCCAGCAGCCAAGATCTAGCGGGGTACAATGAGCAGTTCTTC.

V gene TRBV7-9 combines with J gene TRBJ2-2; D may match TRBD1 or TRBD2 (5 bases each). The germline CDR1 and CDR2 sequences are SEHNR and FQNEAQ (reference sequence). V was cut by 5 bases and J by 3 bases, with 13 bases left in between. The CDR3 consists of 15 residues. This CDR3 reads CASSLNLGDTGELFF. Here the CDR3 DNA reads TGTGCCAGCAGCCTAAACCTGGGGGACACCGGGGAGCTGTTTTTT.

CDR3 region: CSVQVAAGNTIYF. For the CDR3, the DNA is TGCAGCGTCCAGGTGGCAGCTGGAAACACCATATATTTT. The chain carries TRBV29-1 and TRBJ1-3; D remains ambiguous. CDR3 length: 13 residues. V lost 6 bases and J lost 2, with 11 bases in between. Looked up from germline, CDR1 is SQVTM and CDR2 is ANQGSEA.

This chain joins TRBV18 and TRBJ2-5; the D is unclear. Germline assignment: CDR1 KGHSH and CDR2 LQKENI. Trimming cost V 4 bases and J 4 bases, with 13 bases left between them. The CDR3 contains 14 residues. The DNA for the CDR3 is TGTGCCAGCTCACTTCAAGGCCAAGGAGAGACCCAGTACTTC. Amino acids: CASSLQGQGETQYF.

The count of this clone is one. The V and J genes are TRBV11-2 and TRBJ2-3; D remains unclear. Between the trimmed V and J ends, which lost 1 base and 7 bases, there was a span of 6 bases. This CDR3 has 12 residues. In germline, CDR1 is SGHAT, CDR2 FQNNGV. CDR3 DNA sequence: TGTGCCAGCAGCTTAGTATCAAATACGCAGTATTTT. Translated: CASSLVSNTQYF.

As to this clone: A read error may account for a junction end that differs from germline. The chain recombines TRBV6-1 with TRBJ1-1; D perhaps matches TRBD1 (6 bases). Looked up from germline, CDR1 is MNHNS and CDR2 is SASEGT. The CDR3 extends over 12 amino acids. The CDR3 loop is CASREGGTEAFF. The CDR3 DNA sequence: TGTGCCAGCAGAGAAGGGGGGACTGAAGCTTTCTTT.